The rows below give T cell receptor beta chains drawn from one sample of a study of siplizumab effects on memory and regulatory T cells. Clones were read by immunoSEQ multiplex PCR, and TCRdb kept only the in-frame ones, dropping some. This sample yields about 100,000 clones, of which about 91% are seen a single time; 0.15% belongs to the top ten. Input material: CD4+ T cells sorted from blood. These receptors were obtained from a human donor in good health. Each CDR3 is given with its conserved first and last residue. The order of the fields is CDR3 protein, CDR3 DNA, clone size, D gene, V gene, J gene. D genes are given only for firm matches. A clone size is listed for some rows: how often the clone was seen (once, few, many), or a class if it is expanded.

cdr3_aa: CASSTRGGGDEQFF
cdr3_nt: TGCGCCAGCAGCACTCGGGGGGGCGGAGATGAGCAGTTCTTC
clone_size: -
d_call: TRBD2
v_call: TRBV5-1
j_call: TRBJ2-1

cdr3_aa: CASSLEWGDGYTF
cdr3_nt: TGTGCCAGCAGCTTAGAGTGGGGTGATGGCTACACCTTC
clone_size: -
d_call: -
v_call: TRBV7-9
j_call: TRBJ1-2

cdr3_aa: CASSPPGEAKNIQYF
cdr3_nt: TGTGCCAGCAGCCCACCCGGGGAAGCCAAAAACATTCAGTACTTC
clone_size: few
d_call: -
v_call: TRBV7-9
j_call: TRBJ2-4

cdr3_aa: CASRRRYEQYF
cdr3_nt: TGTGCCAGCAGACGTCGATACGAGCAGTACTTC
clone_size: -
d_call: -
v_call: TRBV11-2
j_call: TRBJ2-7

cdr3_aa: CASGLGGQPQHF
cdr3_nt: TGTGCTAGTGGTTTGGGGGGACAGCCCCAGCATTTT
clone_size: once
d_call: -
v_call: TRBV12-5
j_call: TRBJ1-5

cdr3_aa: CATSREYGGGYSNQPQHF
cdr3_nt: TGTGCCACCAGCAGAGAGTACGGGGGCGGGTATAGCAATCAGCCCCAGCATTTT
clone_size: -
d_call: -
v_call: TRBV15
j_call: TRBJ1-5

cdr3_aa: CASSLSGLEQYF
cdr3_nt: TGTGCCAGCAGCTTATCAGGGTTGGAGCAGTACTTC
clone_size: -
d_call: -
v_call: TRBV7-2
j_call: TRBJ2-7

cdr3_aa: CASSGTGGTDTQYF
cdr3_nt: TGTGCCAGCAGTGGGACAGGGGGCACAGATACGCAGTATTTT
clone_size: -
d_call: TRBD1
v_call: TRBV6-1
j_call: TRBJ2-3

cdr3_aa: CASSSGGETQYF
cdr3_nt: TGTGCCAGCAGCTCTGGGGGAGAGACCCAGTACTTC
clone_size: few
d_call: -
v_call: TRBV7-3
j_call: TRBJ2-5

cdr3_aa: CASSLGSGGNYGYTF
cdr3_nt: TGTGCCAGCAGTTTAGGGTCAGGGGGGAACTATGGCTACACCTTC
clone_size: -
d_call: TRBD1
v_call: TRBV27
j_call: TRBJ1-2

cdr3_aa: CASSSPRAGSGANVLTF
cdr3_nt: TGTGCCAGCAGCTCTCCGCGCGCGGGCTCTGGGGCCAACGTCCTGACTTTC
clone_size: -
d_call: -
v_call: TRBV7-3
j_call: TRBJ2-6

cdr3_aa: CASSQGRGFGTEAFF
cdr3_nt: TGCGCCAGCAGCCAAGGCAGGGGGTTTGGTACTGAAGCTTTCTTT
clone_size: -
d_call: TRBD1
v_call: TRBV5-1
j_call: TRBJ1-1

cdr3_aa: CASSQAPDRSGAGDEQFF
cdr3_nt: TGCGCCAGCAGCCAAGCACCGGACAGGTCAGGAGCGGGGGATGAGCAGTTCTTC
clone_size: -
d_call: -
v_call: TRBV4-3
j_call: TRBJ2-1

cdr3_aa: CASSLEASGVTYEQYF
cdr3_nt: TGTGCCAGCAGTCTGGAAGCAAGCGGGGTGACCTACGAGCAGTACTTC
clone_size: -
d_call: TRBD2
v_call: TRBV27
j_call: TRBJ2-7

cdr3_aa: CASSSGTTGGDEQFF
cdr3_nt: TGCGCCAGCAGCTCCGGTACGACGGGTGGAGATGAGCAGTTCTTC
clone_size: -
d_call: -
v_call: TRBV5-1
j_call: TRBJ2-1

cdr3_aa: CASSSDQGSPLHF
cdr3_nt: TGTGCCAGCAGTTCCGACCAGGGCTCACCCCTCCACTTT
clone_size: -
d_call: -
v_call: TRBV6-5
j_call: TRBJ1-6

cdr3_aa: CASSLGTDTEAFF
cdr3_nt: TGTGCCAGCAGCTTAGGGACAGACACTGAAGCTTTCTTT
clone_size: few
d_call: -
v_call: TRBV7-9
j_call: TRBJ1-1

cdr3_aa: CASSRAGQGALGYTF
cdr3_nt: TGTGCCAGCAGCCGGGCGGGACAGGGGGCGCTTGGCTACACCTTC
clone_size: -
d_call: TRBD1
v_call: TRBV28
j_call: TRBJ1-2

cdr3_aa: CASRDRGVGSPLHF
cdr3_nt: TGTGCCAGCAGAGACAGGGGAGTGGGTTCACCCCTCCACTTT
clone_size: few
d_call: TRBD1
v_call: TRBV28
j_call: TRBJ1-6

cdr3_aa: CASSSTGGARSPLHF
cdr3_nt: TGTGCCAGCAGCTCCACAGGGGGCGCTAGGTCACCCCTCCACTTT
clone_size: -
d_call: TRBD1
v_call: TRBV7-9
j_call: TRBJ1-6

cdr3_aa: CASSSNRGRWETQYF
cdr3_nt: TGTGCCAGCAGTTCGAACAGGGGACGGTGGGAGACCCAGTACTTC
clone_size: -
d_call: TRBD1
v_call: TRBV27
j_call: TRBJ2-5

cdr3_aa: CASSFRVKSSTDTQYF
cdr3_nt: TGTGCCAGCAGTTTTCGGGTCAAAAGTAGCACAGATACGCAGTATTTT
clone_size: -
d_call: -
v_call: TRBV2
j_call: TRBJ2-3

cdr3_aa: CASSVGRQETQYF
cdr3_nt: TGTGCCAGCAGCGTAGGGCGGCAAGAGACCCAGTACTTC
clone_size: -
d_call: -
v_call: TRBV9
j_call: TRBJ2-5

cdr3_aa: CASSTSGGANEQYF
cdr3_nt: TGTGCCAGCAGTACTAGCGGGGGGGCCAACGAGCAGTACTTC
clone_size: -
d_call: TRBD2
v_call: TRBV6-5
j_call: TRBJ2-7

cdr3_aa: CASSQSKALGRGTEAFF
cdr3_nt: TGCGCCAGCAGTCAATCGAAAGCATTGGGGAGAGGGACTGAAGCTTTCTTT
clone_size: -
d_call: -
v_call: TRBV23-1
j_call: TRBJ1-1

cdr3_aa: CASSLSGATGDEQFF
cdr3_nt: TGTGCCAGCAGCTTGTCGGGGGCCACTGGGGATGAGCAGTTCTTC
clone_size: -
d_call: -
v_call: TRBV5-4
j_call: TRBJ2-1

cdr3_aa: CASSTRLENTEAFF
cdr3_nt: TGTGCCAGCAGCACTCGACTGGAGAACACTGAAGCTTTCTTT
clone_size: -
d_call: -
v_call: TRBV9
j_call: TRBJ1-1

cdr3_aa: CASSTTTGNQPQHF
cdr3_nt: TGTGCCAGTAGTACCACGACAGGCAATCAGCCCCAGCATTTT
clone_size: -
d_call: -
v_call: TRBV19
j_call: TRBJ1-5

cdr3_aa: CASSLESGSEQYF
cdr3_nt: TGCGCCAGCAGCCTGGAATCGGGCTCCGAGCAGTACTTC
clone_size: -
d_call: -
v_call: TRBV4-1
j_call: TRBJ2-7

cdr3_aa: CASSLGASGGAETQYF
cdr3_nt: TGTGCCAGCAGCTTGGGAGCTAGCGGGGGGGCAGAGACCCAGTACTTC
clone_size: -
d_call: TRBD2
v_call: TRBV5-4
j_call: TRBJ2-5

cdr3_aa: CASSLRPWGAKNIQYF
cdr3_nt: TGTGCCAGCAGCTTAAGACCCTGGGGGGCCAAAAACATTCAGTACTTC
clone_size: -
d_call: -
v_call: TRBV5-6
j_call: TRBJ2-4

cdr3_aa: CASSRTGGLEAFF
cdr3_nt: TGCGCCTCCTCTAGGACAGGGGGCCTTGAAGCTTTCTTT
clone_size: -
d_call: TRBD1
v_call: TRBV10-2
j_call: TRBJ1-1

cdr3_aa: CASSFQQVADTQYF
cdr3_nt: TGCGCCAGCAGCTTTCAACAGGTCGCAGATACGCAGTATTTT
clone_size: -
d_call: -
v_call: TRBV5-1
j_call: TRBJ2-3

cdr3_aa: CSATVTGELFF
cdr3_nt: TGCAGTGCTACCGTCACCGGGGAGCTGTTTTTT
clone_size: -
d_call: -
v_call: TRBV20-1
j_call: TRBJ2-2

cdr3_aa: CASSSLISGPEQYF
cdr3_nt: TGTGCCAGCAGTAGTTTGATCAGCGGTCCAGAGCAGTACTTC
clone_size: -
d_call: -
v_call: TRBV2
j_call: TRBJ2-7

cdr3_aa: CASSLGAGGLRDEQFF
cdr3_nt: TGCGCCAGCAGCTTGGGAGCGGGGGGGCTCAGGGATGAGCAGTTCTTC
clone_size: few
d_call: TRBD2
v_call: TRBV5-1
j_call: TRBJ2-1

cdr3_aa: CASSARGLYGYTF
cdr3_nt: TGTGCCAGCAGTGCTCGGGGCCTCTATGGCTACACCTTC
clone_size: -
d_call: -
v_call: TRBV2
j_call: TRBJ1-2

cdr3_aa: CASSLKGSGERYEQYF
cdr3_nt: TGTGCCAGCAGCTTAAAAGGGTCAGGGGAGAGGTACGAGCAGTACTTC
clone_size: -
d_call: -
v_call: TRBV7-3
j_call: TRBJ2-7

cdr3_aa: CASSPLGGVGETQYF
cdr3_nt: TGTGCCAGCAGCCCTCTGGGAGGGGTGGGGGAGACCCAGTACTTC
clone_size: -
d_call: TRBD2
v_call: TRBV4-2
j_call: TRBJ2-5

cdr3_aa: CASSEGGLTGELFF
cdr3_nt: TGTGCCAGCAGTGAAGGGGGTCTAACCGGGGAGCTGTTTTTT
clone_size: few
d_call: -
v_call: TRBV25-1
j_call: TRBJ2-2

cdr3_aa: CASFLEHRQYF
cdr3_nt: TGTGCCAGCTTCTTAGAGCACCGGCAGTACTTC
clone_size: once
d_call: -
v_call: TRBV7-7
j_call: TRBJ2-7

cdr3_aa: CASSYGGGDTEAFF
cdr3_nt: TGTGCCAGCAGTTACGGGGGTGGGGACACTGAAGCTTTCTTT
clone_size: -
d_call: -
v_call: TRBV28
j_call: TRBJ1-1

cdr3_aa: CAISSWTSGGDTDTQYF
cdr3_nt: TGTGCCATCAGCTCCTGGACTAGCGGGGGGGACACAGATACGCAGTATTTT
clone_size: -
d_call: TRBD2
v_call: TRBV10-3
j_call: TRBJ2-3

cdr3_aa: CASEERGSSTEAFF
cdr3_nt: TGTGCCAGCGAGGAAAGGGGAAGTTCCACTGAAGCTTTCTTT
clone_size: once
d_call: -
v_call: TRBV6-1
j_call: TRBJ1-1

cdr3_aa: CASSLVWVSNLKNIQYF
cdr3_nt: TGTGCCAGCAGCTTAGTATGGGTCTCCAACCTCAAAAACATTCAGTACTTC
clone_size: -
d_call: -
v_call: TRBV11-2
j_call: TRBJ2-4

cdr3_aa: CASSRNREANSPLHF
cdr3_nt: TGTGCCAGCAGCCGGAACAGGGAAGCCAACTCACCCCTCCACTTT
clone_size: -
d_call: -
v_call: TRBV6-5
j_call: TRBJ1-6

cdr3_aa: CASSPRVGTEAFF
cdr3_nt: TGTGCCAGCTCCCCGAGAGTGGGCACTGAAGCTTTCTTT
clone_size: -
d_call: -
v_call: TRBV18
j_call: TRBJ1-1

cdr3_aa: CAWSNRGTDTQYF
cdr3_nt: TGTGCCTGGAGTAACAGGGGCACAGATACGCAGTATTTT
clone_size: -
d_call: -
v_call: TRBV30
j_call: TRBJ2-3

cdr3_aa: CASSFGWNQETQYF
cdr3_nt: TGCGCCAGCAGCTTCGGTTGGAACCAAGAGACCCAGTACTTC
clone_size: -
d_call: -
v_call: TRBV5-1
j_call: TRBJ2-5

cdr3_aa: CASSLTRGLTEAFF
cdr3_nt: TGTGCCAGCTCCCTGACCCGGGGGCTCACTGAAGCTTTCTTT
clone_size: -
d_call: -
v_call: TRBV18
j_call: TRBJ1-1

cdr3_aa: CASSSDRGRETQYF
cdr3_nt: TGTGCCAGCAGTTCGGACAGGGGGCGTGAGACCCAGTACTTC
clone_size: once
d_call: TRBD1
v_call: TRBV28
j_call: TRBJ2-5

cdr3_aa: CASSHPLGGEQQGEQFF
cdr3_nt: TGCGCCAGCAGTCACCCCTTGGGGGGCGAACAACAGGGGGAGCAGTTCTTC
clone_size: -
d_call: -
v_call: TRBV10-1
j_call: TRBJ2-1

cdr3_aa: CASSKGGARYEQYF
cdr3_nt: TGTGCCAGCAGCAAAGGCGGCGCTAGATACGAGCAGTACTTC
clone_size: -
d_call: -
v_call: TRBV21-1
j_call: TRBJ2-7